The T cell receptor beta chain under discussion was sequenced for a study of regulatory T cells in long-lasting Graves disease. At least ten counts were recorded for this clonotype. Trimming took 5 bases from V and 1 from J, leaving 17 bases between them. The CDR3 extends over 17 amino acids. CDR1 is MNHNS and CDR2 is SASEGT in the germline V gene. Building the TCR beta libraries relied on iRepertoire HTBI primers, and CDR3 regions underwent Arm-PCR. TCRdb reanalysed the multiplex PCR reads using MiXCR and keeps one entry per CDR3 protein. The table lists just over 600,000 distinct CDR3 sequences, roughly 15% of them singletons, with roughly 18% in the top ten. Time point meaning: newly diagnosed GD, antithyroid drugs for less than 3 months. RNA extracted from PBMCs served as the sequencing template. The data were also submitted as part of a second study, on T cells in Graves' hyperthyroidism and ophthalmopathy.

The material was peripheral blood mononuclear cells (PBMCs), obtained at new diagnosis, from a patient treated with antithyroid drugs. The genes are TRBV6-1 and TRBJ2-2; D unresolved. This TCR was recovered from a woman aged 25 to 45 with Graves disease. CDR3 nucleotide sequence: TGTGCCAGCAGTCTACTGAGAGGCCATCAGAACACCGGGGAGCTGTTTTTT. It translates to CASSLLRGHQNTGELFF.